This T cell receptor (beta chain) was captured by sequencing in a study of immune evolution from preneoplasia to lung adenocarcinoma. Method: immunoSEQ multiplex PCR; TCRdb's copy keeps in-frame clones and lacks some. The sample yields about 10,000 clones, around 91% seen once. Patient tissue came from resections in Japan or China, 2014–2017. After pathologic assessment, macro-dissection selected premalignant or tumor cells for extraction. As to this clone: Its antigen is still unknown.

Overall study results and limits: Top clone frequencies peaked in normal lung, apparently declining through invasive adenocarcinoma. KRAS-mutant nodules had the highest T cell clonality.

Germline CDR1 LNHDA, CDR2 SQIVND (reference sequence). Unmatched junction bases numbered 11, after V lost 6 bases and J lost 4 bases. This CDR3 has 15 residues. The source is a person between 70 and 80 years old with invasive lung adenocarcinoma. Sequenced material: FFPE invasive lung adenocarcinoma tissue. This chain uses TRBV19 with TRBJ2-7; 8 bases map to TRBD1. The DNA of the CDR3 is TGTGCCAGTAGCACTTACTCAGGGGGCGGTTACGAGCAGTACTTC. This gives the protein CASSTYSGGGYEQYF.